This entry features one T cell receptor (beta chain) sequence. Its antigen remains unknown. 13 Jbeta primers and 60 Vbeta primers were used for the PCR. Generated by immunoSEQ multiplex PCR, the TCRdb table keeps only in-frame clones and is missing some. The data hold 100,000 or so clones, with about four fifths observed a single time. The CDR3 is made up of 14 amino acids. Trimming cost V 6 bases and J 7 bases; bases outside gene matches: 8. Germline V gene data show CDR1 as MNHEY and CDR2 as SVGAGI. The donors (healthy individuals) were bone marrow donors. These data belong to a study of cytomegalovirus exposure and HLA in healthy donors. Whole-study findings and limits: Accurate prediction of most subjects' HLA-A and HLA-B alleles from TCR beta sequences was reported. Analyses of presence/absence relied on an assumption of roughly uniform sequencing depth across donors. TCR association rates varied by HLA locus in a later analysis, with DRB1 highest and HLA-C lowest.

The V and J genes are TRBV6-5 and TRBJ2-1; TRBD2 matches at 8 bases. The sample was PBMCs. This TCR was recovered from a man aged 35 to 55 in good health and CMV-seropositive. Here the CDR3 DNA reads TGTGCCAGCAGGCCGGGAGGGCCAGTGAATGAGCAGTTCTTC. Protein sequence: CASRPGGPVNEQFF.